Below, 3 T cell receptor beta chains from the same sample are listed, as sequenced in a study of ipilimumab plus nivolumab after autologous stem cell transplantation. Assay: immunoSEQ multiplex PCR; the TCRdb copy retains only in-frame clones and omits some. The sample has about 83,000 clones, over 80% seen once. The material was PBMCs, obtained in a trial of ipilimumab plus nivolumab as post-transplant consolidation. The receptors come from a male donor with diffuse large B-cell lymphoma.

The CDR3: CATSRQGYNYGYTF. CDR3 DNA sequence: TGTGCCACCAGCAGACAGGGGTATAACTATGGCTACACCTTC. The J gene is TRBJ1-2, the V gene TRBV15, with a weak D call TRBD1 (6 bases). Germline CDR1 is LNHNV and CDR2 is YYDKDF (reference sequence). This CDR3 is 14 amino acids long. The ends were cut back, 2 bases at V and 1 base at J, with 8 bases in the middle.

DNA for the CDR3: TGCGCCAGCAGCTCAAGACTAGCGGGGGGCACAGATACGCAGTATTTT. Encoded protein: CASSSRLAGGTDTQYF. This chain connects TRBV5-1 to TRBJ2-3; 12 bases are a match to TRBD2. The ends lost 3 bases at V and 1 base at J; junction bases unmatched: 3. Germline V gives CDR1 SGHRS, CDR2 YFSETQ. This CDR3 is 16 amino acids long.

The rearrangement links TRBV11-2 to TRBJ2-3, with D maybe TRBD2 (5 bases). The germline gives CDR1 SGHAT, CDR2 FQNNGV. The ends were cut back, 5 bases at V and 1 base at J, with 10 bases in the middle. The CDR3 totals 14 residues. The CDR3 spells CASSPDGGTDTQYF. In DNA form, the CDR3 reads TGTGCCAGCAGCCCGGACGGGGGCACAGATACGCAGTATTTT.